This T cell receptor beta chain originates from a study of blood T cells in healthy people across ages. Using a J-beta primer mix together with a sample-barcoded 5' primer, a second PCR was run for about 6 to 11 cycles. TCRdb processed the 5' RACE reads anew with MiXCR; each CDR3 protein has one entry. The sample holds 870,000 or so distinct CDR3 sequences, under 35% seen once. This clonotype was detected a few times. The J segment lost 11 bases and the V segment lost 2 bases, leaving 7 bases of the junction unmatched. CDR3 length: 13 residues. CDR1 is SNHLY and CDR2 is FYNNEI in the germline V gene. Sequencing input: blood. This sequence originates from a woman of 80 years or more in good health. The rearrangement uses TRBV2 and TRBJ1-1; TRBD1 aligns across 8 bases. Written as DNA, the CDR3 is TGTGCCAGCAGTGAACAGGGGGCGCCTCTTGCTTTCTTT. Translating gives CASSEQGAPLAFF. The full variable domain, rest sourced from reference TRBV2 and TRBJ1-1, is EPEVTQTPSHQVTQMGQEVILRCVPISNHLYFYWYRQILGQKVEFLVSFYNNEISEKSEIFDDQFSVERPDGSNFTLKIRSTKLEDSAMYFCASSEQGAPLAFFGQGTRLTVV.